The sequence of this T cell receptor beta chain was determined in a study of cytomegalovirus exposure and HLA in healthy donors. General study points: Most TCR sequences proved rare, with some public TCRs found in many donors. The study designated around 150 TCR beta chains cytomegalovirus-associated.

This CDR3 spans 16 amino acids. V gave up 7 bases and J gave up 2 bases; unmatched junction bases: 7. The protocol was immunoSEQ multiplex PCR, while the TCRdb copy is restricted to in-frame clones and leaves out a portion. The table includes about 130,000 clones, 90% detected once. Note on this clone: What it recognizes is unknown.

Sequenced: PBMCs. This clonotype originated in a woman in her 30s in good health and CMV-seropositive. V gene TRBV23-1 combines with J gene TRBJ2-3, with 12 bases identical to TRBD2. TRBV23-1 is known as an ORF, though its function is uncertain. The CDR3: CASITLAGGYTDTQYF. CDR3 coding DNA: TGCGCCAGCATTACACTAGCGGGGGGCTACACAGATACGCAGTATTTT.